One sample yielded the 32 T cell receptor beta chains listed below, sequenced in a study of blood T cell repertoires in COVID-19. Some clones are missing from TCRdb's copy, which holds only in-frame ones; the method was immunoSEQ multiplex PCR. The data show some 30,000 clones, more than 85% seen once. Sequenced sample: peripheral blood. The receptors come from a human donor in a cohort sampled during active COVID-19. The donor label of this sample is uncertain.

The rearrangement uses TRBV10-3 and TRBJ2-7, with D perhaps matching TRBD2 (5 bases). Germline lookup yields CDR1 ENHRY and CDR2 SYGVKD. The CDR3 has 12 amino acids. V lost 2 bases, J lost 3 bases, and 5 bases lay in between. The CDR3 here is CAISEEGYEQYF. The CDR3 DNA follows: TGTGCCATCAGTGAGGAGGGCTACGAGCAGTACTTC.

V usage is TRBV5-1 and J usage is TRBJ2-3; 9 positions agree with TRBD1. The germline V gene has CDR1 SGHRS and CDR2 YFSETQ. The CDR3 totals 14 residues. V was clipped by 6 bases and J by 8 bases; unmatched bases: 10. The CDR3 here is CASIIGQGQGTQYF. Here the CDR3 DNA reads TGCGCCAGCATCATTGGACAGGGACAGGGTACGCAGTATTTT.

The count of this clone is one. This chain links TRBV3-1 (or the pseudogene TRBV3-2) with TRBJ2-5, with TRBD2 matching over 16 bases. V trimming: 2 bases; J trimming: 4 bases; junction bases outside the gene matches: 4. From germline, CDR1 is LGHDT and CDR2 YNNKEL (reference sequence). This CDR3 has 17 residues. CDR3 region: CASSQPGTSGRGETQYF. The DNA of the CDR3 is TGTGCCAGCAGCCAACCGGGGACTAGCGGGAGGGGAGAGACCCAGTACTTC.

The count of this clone is one. V usage is TRBV7-8 and J usage is TRBJ2-7; possible D gene TRBD2, 6 bases. This CDR3 spans 13 amino acids. In germline, CDR1 is SGHVS, CDR2 FQNEAQ. The V and J ends lost 0 bases and 3 bases respectively, with 6 bases between them. CDR3 nucleotides: TGTGCCAGCAGCTTAGCGGGAGGCTACGAGCAGTACTTC. Its protein is CASSLAGGYEQYF.

The chain links TRBV10-3 to TRBJ2-7; D perhaps matches TRBD2 (6 bases). The V gene lost 2 bases and the J gene lost 0 bases, with 8 bases spanning the gap. This CDR3 contains 14 residues. Germline-derived CDR1 and CDR2 are ENHRY and SYGVKD. DNA of the CDR3: TGTGCCATCAGTGAGACGCGGGACTCCTACGAGCAGTACTTC. It is translated as CAISETRDSYEQYF.

The chain carries TRBV11-3 and TRBJ2-2; 11 bases are a match to TRBD1. The length of the CDR3 is 15 residues. Germline V gene sequence: CDR1 SGHNT, CDR2 YENEEA. V shed 4 bases and J 4 bases; nucleotides not matched to a gene: 2. CDR3 residues: CASSWGQGGTGELFF. CDR3 nucleotide sequence: TGTGCCAGCAGCTGGGGACAGGGGGGCACCGGGGAGCTGTTTTTT.

The V call is TRBV7-3, the J call TRBJ1-6; perhaps TRBD1 as D (5 bases). V lost 8 bases and J 10 bases, leaving 30 bases between the germline ends. Germline CDR1 and CDR2: SGHTA and FQGTGA. CDR3 size: 18 residues. In DNA form, the CDR3 reads TGTGCCAGCCCTATCACAGGTTTTTCATCTGGGCAGATGTCACCCCTCCACTTT. Its translation: CASPITGFSSGQMSPLHF.

The rearrangement links TRBV5-1 to TRBJ1-2; 8 bases align to TRBD1. With 1 base clipped from V and 2 bases from J, the junction kept 4 bases outside the gene matches. This CDR3 is built from 15 residues. Per germline, CDR1 SGHRS and CDR2 YFSETQ. DNA of the CDR3: TGCGCCAGCAGCTTGAACCCAGGGGGCAACTATGGCTACACCTTC. Translation: CASSLNPGGNYGYTF.

This clone was picked up a small number of times. The chain couples TRBV4-2 to TRBJ2-3; 11 bases line up with TRBD2. Germline CDR1 reads LGHNA; CDR2 reads YNFKEQ. The CDR3 has 15 amino acids. J gave up 5 bases and V 4 bases, and 5 bases lay outside the gene matches. CDR3 sequence reads: CASSPLAGEVDTQYF. DNA of the CDR3: TGTGCCAGCAGCCCACTAGCGGGAGAGGTAGATACGCAGTATTTT.

This chain uses TRBV5-1 with TRBJ2-3, with D tentatively TRBD1 (5 bases). The CDR3 is 17 amino acids. V lost 3 bases, J lost 4 bases, and 21 bases lay in between. Germline assignment: CDR1 SGHRS and CDR2 YFSETQ. Written as DNA, the CDR3 is TGCGCCAGCAGCTCTGGGGCCTATACAAGCATCCCAGATACGCAGTATTTT. Translated, it gives CASSSGAYTSIPDTQYF.

This chain links TRBV7-2 with TRBJ1-5; D is perhaps TRBD1 (6 bases). The CDR3 is 16 amino acids. The germline CDR1 and CDR2 sequences are SGHTA and FQGNSA. The V and J ends lost 1 base and 6 bases respectively, with 16 bases between them. In nucleotides, the CDR3 is TGTGCCAGCAGCTTAGATTCCCGGGGGGCGATTCAGCCCCAGCATTTT. It specifies CASSLDSRGAIQPQHF.

The rearrangement links TRBV2 to TRBJ2-3; tentative D call: TRBD2 (6 bases). The V end was cut by 5 bases, the J end by 3 bases, with 18 bases between. The length of the CDR3 is 16 residues. Germline V CDR1 and CDR2: SNHLY, FYNNEI. CDR3 sequence: CASSSGPSRTTDTQYF. CDR3 in DNA: TGTGCCAGCAGTAGCGGGCCTAGCCGAACTACAGATACGCAGTATTTT. The full variable domain, rest sourced from reference TRBV2 and TRBJ2-3, is EPEVTQTPSHQVTQMGQEVILRCVPISNHLYFYWYRQILGQKVEFLVSFYNNEISEKSEIFDDQFSVERPDGSNFTLKIRSTKLEDSAMYFCASSSGPSRTTDTQYFGPGTRLTVL.

The chain employs TRBV5-6 and TRBJ1-4, with a tentative D call TRBD1 (5 bases). The germline CDR1 and CDR2 sequences are SGHDT and YYEEEE. The CDR3 runs 15 residues. V was cut by 1 base and J by 2 bases, with 9 bases left in between. This CDR3 reads CASSLSGITNEKLFF. CDR3 bases: TGTGCCAGCAGCTTGTCAGGGATCACTAATGAAAAACTGTTTTTT.

V gene TRBV11-2 combines with J gene TRBJ2-7; no clear D. Per the germline V gene, CDR1 is SGHAT and CDR2 is FQNNGV. The V gene lost 1 base and the J gene lost 4 bases, with 5 bases spanning the gap. The CDR3 totals 12 residues. The DNA for the CDR3 is TGTGCCAGCAGCTTAGGAGAGTACGAGCAGTACTTC. Amino acid sequence: CASSLGEYEQYF.

This chain links TRBV2 with TRBJ2-3; 14 bases are a match to TRBD2. V lost 5 bases, J lost 5 bases, and 3 bases stayed unmatched. Looked up from germline, CDR1 is SNHLY and CDR2 is FYNNEI. The CDR3 spans 15 residues. For the CDR3, the DNA is TGTGCCAGCAGTCAGGGGACTAGCGGGAGAGATACGCAGTATTTT. This encodes CASSQGTSGRDTQYF.

The CDR3 coding sequence is TGCGCCAGCAGTCCGACAGTCTCTGGAAACACCATATATTTT. Translating it yields CASSPTVSGNTIYF. This rearrangement joins TRBV10-1 to TRBJ1-3; D is possibly TRBD1 (5 bases). Trimming took 5 bases from V and 0 from J, leaving 8 bases between them. Germline V gene data show CDR1 as WNHNN and CDR2 as SYGVQD (reference sequence). The length of the CDR3 is 14 residues.

This chain joins TRBV30 and TRBJ2-2; 11 nucleotides agree with TRBD1. V shed 3 bases, J shed 5 bases, and the junction held 5 bases outside the gene matches. The CDR3 covers 15 residues. The germline V gene encodes CDR1 GTSNPN and CDR2 SVGIG (reference sequence). The CDR3 sequence: CAWREGQGVTGELFF. In nucleotides, the CDR3 is TGTGCCTGGAGGGAGGGACAGGGGGTTACCGGGGAGCTGTTTTTT. Combining the CDR3 with reference TRBV30 and TRBJ2-2 gives the whole variable domain SQTIHQWPATLVQPVGSPLSLECTVEGTSNPNLYWYRQAAGRGLQLLFYSVGIGQISSEVPQNLSASRPQDRQFILSSKKLLLSDSGFYLCAWREGQGVTGELFFGEGSRLTVL.

The rearrangement joins TRBV3-1 (or the pseudogene TRBV3-2) to TRBJ2-3; D is uncertain. V lost 0 bases, J lost 0 bases, and 7 bases lay in between. Germline V CDR1 and CDR2: LGHDT, YNNKEL (reference sequence). CDR3 length: 15 amino acids. The CDR3 DNA reads as TGTGCCAGCAGCCAAGATTTCCAGAGCACAGATACGCAGTATTTT. This codes for CASSQDFQSTDTQYF.

This clone was found a few times. The genes are TRBV5-4 and TRBJ2-3; the D gene is possibly TRBD2 (5 bases). CDR1 and CDR2 (germline): SGHNT, YYREEE (reference sequence). V gave up 1 base and J gave up 2 bases, with 11 bases separating them. This CDR3 comprises 15 residues. The CDR3 region is CASSLFSGDTDTQYF. The CDR3 DNA is TGTGCCAGCAGCTTGTTCTCCGGGGACACAGATACGCAGTATTTT.

The J gene is TRBJ2-7, the V gene TRBV3-1 (or the pseudogene TRBV3-2), with a possible D match to TRBD2 (6 bases). V lost 3 bases and J lost 5, with 8 bases in between. Germline V CDR1 and CDR2: LGHDT, YNNKEL (reference sequence). The CDR3 has 12 residues. As DNA, the CDR3 is TGTGCCAGCAGCCATTGGACTAACGAGCAGTACTTC. It codes for CASSHWTNEQYF.

The rearrangement uses TRBV6-6 and TRBJ1-4; no clear D gene. This CDR3 spans 14 amino acids. V was cut by 8 bases and J by 3 bases, with 13 bases left in between. Per the germline V gene, CDR1 is MNHNY and CDR2 is SVGAGI (reference sequence). The CDR3 region has the DNA TGTGCCAGCCAAGACATGTTGTCTAATGAAAAACTGTTTTTT. Translating gives CASQDMLSNEKLFF.

The genes are TRBV3-1 (or the pseudogene TRBV3-2) and TRBJ1-1; D perhaps matches TRBD1 (5 bases). The V end lost 4 bases, the J end lost 1 base, and 10 bases lay between the germline ends. Germline loops: CDR1 LGHDT, CDR2 YNNKEL (reference sequence). The CDR3 loop spans 14 amino acids. CDR3 nucleotide sequence: TGTGCCAGCAGCCCCCGTACAGGGAACACTGAAGCTTTCTTT. Translated, it gives CASSPRTGNTEAFF.

CDR3 sequence: CASSYSGQQGNGYTF. CDR3 nucleotide sequence: TGTGCCAGCAGTTACTCGGGTCAACAGGGGAATGGCTACACCTTC. The V and J genes are TRBV6-5 and TRBJ1-2; 7 bases are shared with TRBD1. The V gene end was trimmed by 0 bases and the J gene end by 6 bases; junction bases not matched to a gene: 7. Germline CDR1 is MNHEY and CDR2 is SVGAGI. There are 15 residues in the CDR3.

The chain couples TRBV10-3 to TRBJ1-1, with D possibly TRBD1 on 6 matching bases. From germline, CDR1 is ENHRY and CDR2 SYGVKD. This CDR3 comprises 13 residues. Deletions cut 6 bases from V and 3 bases from J, with 11 bases between. CDR3 in amino acids: CAISTGPDTEAFF. DNA for the CDR3: TGTGCCATCAGCACAGGGCCGGACACTGAAGCTTTCTTT.

The V and J genes are TRBV2 and TRBJ1-6; D gene ambiguous. Trimming left V 4 bases short and J 13 bases short, with 11 bases between. The germline V gene encodes CDR1 SNHLY and CDR2 FYNNEI. This CDR3 contains 12 residues. The CDR3 DNA reads TGTGCCAGCAGTGCTACTAGAGGCCCCCTCCACTTT. Its translation: CASSATRGPLHF. Full variable domain (rest looked up from reference TRBV2 and TRBJ1-6): EPEVTQTPSHQVTQMGQEVILRCVPISNHLYFYWYRQILGQKVEFLVSFYNNEISEKSEIFDDQFSVERPDGSNFTLKIRSTKLEDSAMYFCASSATRGPLHFGNGTRLTVT.

V is TRBV6-5 and J is TRBJ1-2, with 8 bases that match TRBD1. V lost 8 bases to trimming and J lost 8 bases; unmatched junction nucleotides: 7. The germline gives CDR1 MNHEY, CDR2 SVGAGI. This CDR3 is 12 amino acids long. The CDR3 DNA is TGTGCCAGCCGTTGGACAGGGTCAGGCTACACCTTC. Translated: CASRWTGSGYTF.

On this clone: The DNA is left out, because the CDR3 cannot be placed on it with certainty; the CDR3 is given as TCRdb lists it. The chain uses TRBV19 and TRBJ1-4; the D call TRBD1 from the table was never checked on the DNA. CDR1 is LNHDA, CDR2 SQIVND, per germline (reference sequence). The CDR3 is 16 residues long, ends included. CDR3 residues: CASSIGIRTDSGNCFF.

V and J are TRBV7-3 and TRBJ2-6; D remains unclear. Germline V gives CDR1 SGHTA, CDR2 FQGTGA. The V end was cut by 5 bases, the J end by 1 base, with 6 bases between. The length of the CDR3 is 14 residues. In nucleotides, the CDR3 is TGTGCCAGCAGCCTCACTTCTGGGGCCAACGTCCTGACTTTC. Translated: CASSLTSGANVLTF.

The genes are TRBV5-4 and TRBJ2-1; the match to TRBD2 covers 9 bases. Germline CDR1 is SGHNT and CDR2 is YYREEE (reference sequence). Unmatched junction bases numbered 1, after V lost 1 base and J lost 5 bases. The CDR3 consists of 14 residues. The DNA of the CDR3 is TGTGCCAGCAGCTTGCCTAGCGGGAACAATGAGCAGTTCTTC. This sequence encodes CASSLPSGNNEQFF.

In its sample, this clone was seen a few times. This chain links TRBV2 with TRBJ2-5, with 12 positions matching TRBD2. CDR3 length: 15 residues. Germline CDR1 SNHLY, CDR2 FYNNEI. Unmatched junction bases numbered 7, after V lost 6 bases and J lost 5 bases. CDR3 coding DNA: TGTGCCAGCAGGGCGCTAGCGGGAGGGCGGGAGACCCAGTACTTC. It translates to CASRALAGGRETQYF.

CDR3 amino acids: CASRLDRADEQYF. DNA of the CDR3: TGTGCCAGCAGACTAGACAGGGCTGACGAGCAGTACTTC. The V call is TRBV12-3 or TRBV12-4, the J call TRBJ2-7; 7 nucleotides match TRBD1. Trimming removed 6 bases from V and 5 bases from J; junction bases left unmatched: 7. This CDR3 comprises 13 residues.

V is TRBV30 and J is TRBJ1-6; the D gene is possibly TRBD1 (6 bases). The germline V and J ends were trimmed by 2 bases and 10 bases, with 12 bases remaining between them. CDR3 length: 13 residues. The V gene's germline CDR1 is GTSNPN and CDR2 SVGIG (reference sequence). CDR3: CAWSLRTESPLHF. DNA for the CDR3: TGTGCCTGGAGTCTCAGGACAGAGTCACCCCTCCACTTT.